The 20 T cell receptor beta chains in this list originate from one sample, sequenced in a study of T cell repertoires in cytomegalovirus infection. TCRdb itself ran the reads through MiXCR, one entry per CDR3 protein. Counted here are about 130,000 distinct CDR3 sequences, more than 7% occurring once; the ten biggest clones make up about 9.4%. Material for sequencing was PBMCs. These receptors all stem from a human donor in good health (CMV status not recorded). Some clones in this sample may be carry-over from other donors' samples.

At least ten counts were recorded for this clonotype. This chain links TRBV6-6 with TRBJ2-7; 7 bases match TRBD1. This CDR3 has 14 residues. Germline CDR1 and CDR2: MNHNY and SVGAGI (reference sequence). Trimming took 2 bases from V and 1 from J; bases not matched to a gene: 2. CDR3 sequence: CASSYLQGSYEQYF. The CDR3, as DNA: TGTGCCAGCAGTTACCTACAGGGGTCCTACGAGCAGTACTTC.

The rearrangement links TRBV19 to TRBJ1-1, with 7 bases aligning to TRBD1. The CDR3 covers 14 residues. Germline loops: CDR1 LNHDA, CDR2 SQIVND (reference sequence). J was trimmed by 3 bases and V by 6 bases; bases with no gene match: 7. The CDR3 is CASRDRPGDTEAFF. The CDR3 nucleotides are TGTGCCAGTAGGGACAGGCCTGGGGACACTGAAGCTTTCTTT.

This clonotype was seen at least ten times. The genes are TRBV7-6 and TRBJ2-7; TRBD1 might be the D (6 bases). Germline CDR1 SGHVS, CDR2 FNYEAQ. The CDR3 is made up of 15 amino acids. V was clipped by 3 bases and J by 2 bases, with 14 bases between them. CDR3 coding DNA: TGTGCCAGCAGCTTTTACAGGGAGCCGACCTACGAGCAGTACTTC. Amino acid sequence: CASSFYREPTYEQYF.

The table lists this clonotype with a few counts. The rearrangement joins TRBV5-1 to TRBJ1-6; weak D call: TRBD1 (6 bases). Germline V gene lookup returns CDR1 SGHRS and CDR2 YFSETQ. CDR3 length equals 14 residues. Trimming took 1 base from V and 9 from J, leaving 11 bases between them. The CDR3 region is CASSLQQGTSPLHF. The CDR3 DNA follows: TGCGCCAGCAGCTTGCAACAGGGAACTTCACCCCTCCACTTT.

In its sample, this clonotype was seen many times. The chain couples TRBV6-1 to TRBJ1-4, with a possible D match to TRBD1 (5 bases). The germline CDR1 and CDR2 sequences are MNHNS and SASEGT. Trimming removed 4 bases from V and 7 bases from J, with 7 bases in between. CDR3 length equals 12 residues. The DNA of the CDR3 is TGTGCCAGCAGTGCGGGGGGTGAAAAACTGTTTTTT. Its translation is CASSAGGEKLFF.

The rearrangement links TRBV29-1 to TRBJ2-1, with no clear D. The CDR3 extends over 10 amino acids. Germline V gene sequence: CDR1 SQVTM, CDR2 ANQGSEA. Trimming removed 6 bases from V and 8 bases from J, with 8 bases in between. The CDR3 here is CSVNKDEQFF. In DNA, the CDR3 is TGCAGCGTCAACAAGGATGAGCAGTTCTTC.

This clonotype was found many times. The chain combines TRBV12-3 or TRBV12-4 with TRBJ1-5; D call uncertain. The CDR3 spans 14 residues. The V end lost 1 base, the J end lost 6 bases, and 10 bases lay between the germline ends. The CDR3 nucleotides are TGTGCCAGCAGTTTAGAAGGTGGGGTTCAGCCCCAGCATTTT. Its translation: CASSLEGGVQPQHF.

CDR3 DNA: TGCAGCGTTGAAATCCAGGGGGCCGTCTACAATGAGCAGTTCTTC. Translating gives CSVEIQGAVYNEQFF. This chain uses TRBV29-1 with TRBJ2-1, with 8 positions matching TRBD1. The CDR3 has 15 residues. The ends lost 2 bases at V and 3 bases at J; junction bases unmatched: 6. The V gene's germline CDR1 is SQVTM and CDR2 ANQGSEA.

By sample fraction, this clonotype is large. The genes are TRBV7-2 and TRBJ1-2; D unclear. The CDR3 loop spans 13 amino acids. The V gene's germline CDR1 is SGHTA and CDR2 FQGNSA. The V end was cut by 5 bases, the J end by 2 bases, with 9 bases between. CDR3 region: CASSRGPNYGYTF. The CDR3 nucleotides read TGTGCCAGCAGCCGAGGACCGAACTATGGCTACACCTTC.

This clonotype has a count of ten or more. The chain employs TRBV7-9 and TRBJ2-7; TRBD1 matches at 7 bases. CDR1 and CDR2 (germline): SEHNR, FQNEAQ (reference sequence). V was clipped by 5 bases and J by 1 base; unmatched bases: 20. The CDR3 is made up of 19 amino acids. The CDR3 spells CASSLWEPGTAKRSYEQYF. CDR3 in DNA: TGTGCCAGCAGCCTTTGGGAACCCGGGACAGCGAAACGATCCTACGAGCAGTACTTC. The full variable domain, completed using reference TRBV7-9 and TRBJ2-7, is DTGVSQNPRHKITKRGQNVTFRCDPISEHNRLYWYRQTLGQGPEFLTYFQNEAQLEKSRLLSDRFSAERPKGSFSTLEIQRTEQGDSAMYLCASSLWEPGTAKRSYEQYFGPGTRLTVT.

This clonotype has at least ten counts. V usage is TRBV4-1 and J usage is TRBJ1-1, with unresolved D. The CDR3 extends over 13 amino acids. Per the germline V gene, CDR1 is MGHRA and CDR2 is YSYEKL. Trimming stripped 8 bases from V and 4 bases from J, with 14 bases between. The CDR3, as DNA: TGCGCCAGCGGGGTGGGTCGATTCACTGAAGCTTTCTTT. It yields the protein CASGVGRFTEAFF.

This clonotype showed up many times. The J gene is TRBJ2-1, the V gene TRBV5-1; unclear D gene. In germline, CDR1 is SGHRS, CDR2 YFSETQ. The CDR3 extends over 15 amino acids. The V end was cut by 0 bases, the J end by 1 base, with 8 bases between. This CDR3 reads CASSLDRASYNEQFF. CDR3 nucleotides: TGCGCCAGCAGCTTGGATCGTGCGTCCTACAATGAGCAGTTCTTC.

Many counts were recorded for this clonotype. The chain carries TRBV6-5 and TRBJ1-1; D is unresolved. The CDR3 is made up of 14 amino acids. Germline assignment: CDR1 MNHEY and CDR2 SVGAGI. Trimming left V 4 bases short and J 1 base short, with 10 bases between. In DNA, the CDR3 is TGTGCCAGCAGTTGGAAGGGATCGAACACTGAAGCTTTCTTT. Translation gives CASSWKGSNTEAFF.

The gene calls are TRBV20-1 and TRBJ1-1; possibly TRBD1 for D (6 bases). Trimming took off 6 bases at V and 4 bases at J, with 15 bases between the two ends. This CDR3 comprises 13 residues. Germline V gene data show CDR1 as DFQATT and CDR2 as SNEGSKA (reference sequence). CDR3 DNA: TGCAGTGCCCAACAGGGTGTACGCACTGAAGCTTTCTTT. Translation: CSAQQGVRTEAFF.

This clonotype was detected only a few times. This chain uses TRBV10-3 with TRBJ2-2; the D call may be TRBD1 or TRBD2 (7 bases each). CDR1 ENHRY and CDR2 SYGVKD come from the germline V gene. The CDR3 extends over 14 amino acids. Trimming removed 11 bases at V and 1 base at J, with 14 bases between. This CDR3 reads CASRGRGNTGELFF. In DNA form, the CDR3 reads TGTGCCTCCAGGGGGAGGGGGAACACCGGGGAGCTGTTTTTT.

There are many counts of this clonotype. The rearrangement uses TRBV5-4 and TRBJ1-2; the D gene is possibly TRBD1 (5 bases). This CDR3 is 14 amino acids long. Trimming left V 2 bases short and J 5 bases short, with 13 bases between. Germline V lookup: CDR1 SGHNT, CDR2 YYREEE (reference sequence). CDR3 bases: TGTGCCAGCAGCTTCTCGGGGGGGGAATATGGCTACACCTTC. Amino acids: CASSFSGGEYGYTF. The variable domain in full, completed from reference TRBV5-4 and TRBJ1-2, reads ETGVTQSPTHLIKTRGQQVTLRCSSQSGHNTVSWYQQALGQGPQFIFQYYREEENGRGNFPPRFSGLQFPNYSSELNVNALELDDSALYLCASSFSGGEYGYTFGSGTRLTVV.

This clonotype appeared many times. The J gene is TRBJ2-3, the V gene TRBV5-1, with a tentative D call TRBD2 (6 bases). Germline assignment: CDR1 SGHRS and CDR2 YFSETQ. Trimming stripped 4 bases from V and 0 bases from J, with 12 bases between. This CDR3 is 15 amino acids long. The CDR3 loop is CASSAAGTSTDTQYF. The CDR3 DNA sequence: TGCGCCAGCAGCGCCGCTGGGACTAGCACAGATACGCAGTATTTT.

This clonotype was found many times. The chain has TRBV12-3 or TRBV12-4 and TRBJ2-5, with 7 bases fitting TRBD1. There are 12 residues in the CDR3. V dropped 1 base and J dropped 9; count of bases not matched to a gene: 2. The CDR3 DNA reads TGTGCCAGCAGTTTAGTCGGACAGGCCCAGTACTTC. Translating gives CASSLVGQAQYF.

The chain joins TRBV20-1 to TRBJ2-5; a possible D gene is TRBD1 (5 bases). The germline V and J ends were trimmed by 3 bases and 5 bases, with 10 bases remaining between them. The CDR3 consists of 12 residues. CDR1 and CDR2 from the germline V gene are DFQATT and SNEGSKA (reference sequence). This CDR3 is CSARGQAETQYF. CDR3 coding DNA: TGCAGTGCTAGGGGGCAGGCGGAGACCCAGTACTTC.

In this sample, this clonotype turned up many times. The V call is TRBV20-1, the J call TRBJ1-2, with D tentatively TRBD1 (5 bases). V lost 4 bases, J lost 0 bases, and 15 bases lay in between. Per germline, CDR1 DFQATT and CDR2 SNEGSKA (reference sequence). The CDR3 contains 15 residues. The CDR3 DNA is TGCAGTGCTACCATAAAGACAGAAGCTAACTATGGCTACACCTTC. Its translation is CSATIKTEANYGYTF.